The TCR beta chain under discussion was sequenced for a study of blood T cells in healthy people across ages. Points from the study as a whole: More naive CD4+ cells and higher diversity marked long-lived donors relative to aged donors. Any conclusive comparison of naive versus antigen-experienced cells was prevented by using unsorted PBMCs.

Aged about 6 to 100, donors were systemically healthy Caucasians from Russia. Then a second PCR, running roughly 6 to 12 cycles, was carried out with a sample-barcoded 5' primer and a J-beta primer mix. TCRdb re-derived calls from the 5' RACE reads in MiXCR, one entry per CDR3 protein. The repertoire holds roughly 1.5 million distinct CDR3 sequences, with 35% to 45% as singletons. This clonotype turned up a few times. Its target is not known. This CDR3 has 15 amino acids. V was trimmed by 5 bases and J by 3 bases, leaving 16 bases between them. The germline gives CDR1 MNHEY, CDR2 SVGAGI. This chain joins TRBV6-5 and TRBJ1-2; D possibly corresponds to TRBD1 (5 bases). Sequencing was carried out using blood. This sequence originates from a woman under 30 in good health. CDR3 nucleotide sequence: TGTGCCAGCAGTGACTACCCCCTACAGGACTATGGCTACACCTTC. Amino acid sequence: CASSDYPLQDYGYTF.